This T cell receptor beta chain was sequenced during a study of blood T cell repertoires in COVID-19. Study-wide context: Samples taken during acute and convalescent COVID-19 were collected in the United States, Italy and Spain. T cells, B-cell-depleted T cells, or PBMCs supplied cDNA or gDNA.

The V gene's germline CDR1 is SEHNR and CDR2 FQNEAQ (reference sequence). The V segment lost 5 bases and the J segment 2 bases; nucleotides outside the gene matches: 4. This CDR3 spans 14 amino acids. In this sample, this clone turned up once. Authors' methods: Cell counts per sample came from amplifying reference gene primers. Here immunoSEQ multiplex PCR was the method, and the copy in TCRdb shows in-frame clones only, minus some. Clone size and V and J calls were adopted from that table, with D and trimming inferred from the DNA. The sample has around 140,000 clones, 70% to 90% seen once. The receptor was isolated from an older man with acute or convalescent COVID-19. V is TRBV7-9 and J is TRBJ2-3; 7 bases map to TRBD1. Sequencing was done on a sample of peripheral blood. The CDR3 spells CASSRDSFTDTQYF. The CDR3 DNA reads TGTGCCAGCAGCCGGGACAGCTTCACAGATACGCAGTATTTT. The entire variable domain, with the rest obtained from reference TRBV7-9 and TRBJ2-3, is as follows: DTGVSQNPRHKITKRGQNVTFRCDPISEHNRLYWYRQTLGQGPEFLTYFQNEAQLEKSRLLSDRFSAERPKGSFSTLEIQRTEQGDSAMYLCASSRDSFTDTQYFGPGTRLTVL.